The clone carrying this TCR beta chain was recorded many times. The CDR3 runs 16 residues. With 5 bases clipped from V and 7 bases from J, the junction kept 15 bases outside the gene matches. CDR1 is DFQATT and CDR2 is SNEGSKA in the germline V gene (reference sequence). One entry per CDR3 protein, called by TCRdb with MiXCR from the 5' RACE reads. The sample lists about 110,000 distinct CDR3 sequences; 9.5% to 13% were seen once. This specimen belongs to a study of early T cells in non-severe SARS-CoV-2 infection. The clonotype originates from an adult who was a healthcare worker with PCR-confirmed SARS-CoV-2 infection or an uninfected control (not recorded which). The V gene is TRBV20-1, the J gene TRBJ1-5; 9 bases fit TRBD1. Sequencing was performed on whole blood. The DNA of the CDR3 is TGCAGTGCTGGGAGATCCGGGACAGGGTTTGGGCAGCCCCAGCATTTT. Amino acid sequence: CSAGRSGTGFGQPQHF.